These 2 T cell receptor beta chains share one sample of origin, sequenced in a study of blood T cell repertoires in COVID-19. The repertoire was sequenced with immunoSEQ multiplex PCR; TCRdb's copy has only in-frame clones and lacks some. The sample holds approximately 170,000 clones, around 85% seen once. The specimen sequenced was peripheral blood. The receptors originated from a woman in her forties or fifties with acute or convalescent COVID-19.

The chain has TRBV19 and TRBJ1-1, with 12 bases identical to TRBD1. The CDR3 length is 15 residues. Germline V gene sequence: CDR1 LNHDA, CDR2 SQIVND (reference sequence). Trimming cost V 7 bases and J 5 bases; bases outside gene matches: 8. In DNA form, the CDR3 reads TGTGCCAGTACCCGGGACAGGGGGCGAGGTACTGAAGCTTTCTTT. Its translation: CASTRDRGRGTEAFF.

The chain uses TRBV7-6 and TRBJ1-2; the D is unclear. The CDR3 covers 14 residues. The germline gives CDR1 SGHVS, CDR2 FNYEAQ. V was shortened by 2 bases and J by 8 bases, with 15 bases between the two germline ends. CDR3 DNA sequence: TGTGCCAGCAGCTTAACGGGGAGGTCAGAAGGCTACACCTTC. Translated: CASSLTGRSEGYTF.